A selection of T cell receptor beta chains follows, all from one sample in a study of blood T cell repertoires in COVID-19. Sequenced by immunoSEQ multiplex PCR; TCRdb stores in-frame clones only, minus some. The profile shows approximately 50,000 clones, approximately 91% of them singletons. Sequences were obtained from peripheral blood. Source of these receptors: a human donor in a cohort sampled during active COVID-19. The CDR3 runs from the conserved cysteine through the conserved F or W. Fields, in order: D gene, clone size, V gene, J gene, CDR3 protein, CDR3 DNA. D genes are given only for firm matches. A clone size is listed for some rows: how often the clone was seen (once, few, many), or a class if it is expanded.

d_call: TRBD2; clone_size: NA; v_call: TRBV30; j_call: TRBJ2-3; cdr3_aa: CAWSVGGIAGSTDTQYF; cdr3_nt: TGTGCCTGGAGTGTGGGGGGTATAGCGGGCTCCACAGATACGCAGTATTTT
d_call: TRBD1; clone_size: NA; v_call: TRBV4-1; j_call: TRBJ2-6; cdr3_aa: CASSRSQTGTITSRSGANVLTF; cdr3_nt: TGCGCCAGCAGCCGATCCCAGACAGGGACGATAACTTCACGCTCTGGGGCCAACGTCCTGACTTTC
d_call: NA; clone_size: NA; v_call: TRBV10-3; j_call: TRBJ2-3; cdr3_aa: CAISKTLDSSTDTQYF; cdr3_nt: TGTGCCATCAGTAAGACGCTGGACAGTAGCACAGATACGCAGTATTTT
d_call: TRBD2; clone_size: NA; v_call: TRBV4-2; j_call: TRBJ2-2; cdr3_aa: CASSPGSLREWNTGELFF; cdr3_nt: TGTGCCAGCAGCCCTGGTTCGTTGCGGGAGTGGAACACCGGGGAGCTGTTTTTT
d_call: NA; clone_size: NA; v_call: TRBV7-9; j_call: TRBJ1-1; cdr3_aa: CASSPVGGRNTEAFF; cdr3_nt: TGTGCCAGCAGCCCTGTCGGGGGGAGGAACACTGAAGCTTTCTTT
d_call: TRBD2; clone_size: NA; v_call: TRBV28; j_call: TRBJ2-1; cdr3_aa: CASSLWGWRSGRAGYNEQFF; cdr3_nt: TGTGCCAGCAGTTTATGGGGGTGGAGAAGCGGGAGGGCGGGTTACAATGAGCAGTTCTTC
d_call: TRBD1; clone_size: NA; v_call: TRBV30; j_call: TRBJ2-3; cdr3_aa: CAWRTGGNTDTQYF; cdr3_nt: TGTGCCTGGAGGACAGGGGGTAACACAGATACGCAGTATTTT
d_call: NA; clone_size: NA; v_call: TRBV7-2; j_call: TRBJ1-1; cdr3_aa: CASSLSGGSNTEAFF; cdr3_nt: TGTGCCAGCAGCTTATCTGGAGGTTCGAACACTGAAGCTTTCTTT
d_call: TRBD2; clone_size: NA; v_call: TRBV10-2; j_call: TRBJ2-1; cdr3_aa: CASSESLRGGQFF; cdr3_nt: TGCGCCAGCAGTGAGTCGCTTCGCGGGGGGCAGTTCTTC
d_call: NA; clone_size: NA; v_call: TRBV19; j_call: TRBJ2-1; cdr3_aa: CASSRLRGAGEGYNEQFF; cdr3_nt: TGTGCCAGTAGTAGGCTTCGGGGGGCGGGAGAAGGGTACAATGAGCAGTTCTTC
d_call: NA; clone_size: once; v_call: TRBV24-1; j_call: TRBJ2-2; cdr3_aa: CATRSRRLDGELFF; cdr3_nt: TGTGCCACCAGATCCAGGAGGCTTGACGGGGAGCTGTTTTTT
d_call: TRBD1; clone_size: once; v_call: TRBV19; j_call: TRBJ1-1; cdr3_aa: CASSIFPGQGAFF; cdr3_nt: TGTGCCAGTAGTATATTTCCGGGACAGGGAGCTTTCTTT
d_call: TRBD2; clone_size: NA; v_call: TRBV2; j_call: TRBJ2-3; cdr3_aa: CASRGLAGDLLSTQYF; cdr3_nt: TGTGCCAGCAGGGGACTAGCGGGGGACCTCCTATCGACGCAGTATTTT
d_call: NA; clone_size: NA; v_call: TRBV2; j_call: TRBJ1-5; cdr3_aa: CASSEQDNSNQPQHF; cdr3_nt: TGTGCCAGCAGTGAACAGGATAATAGCAATCAGCCCCAGCATTTT
d_call: NA; clone_size: NA; v_call: TRBV29-1; j_call: TRBJ2-3; cdr3_aa: CSSKAGPDTQYF; cdr3_nt: TGCAGCTCCAAGGCGGGTCCAGATACGCAGTATTTT
d_call: NA; clone_size: NA; v_call: TRBV25-1; j_call: TRBJ1-1; cdr3_aa: CASSDWTANTEAFF; cdr3_nt: TGTGCCAGCAGTGATTGGACAGCGAACACTGAAGCTTTCTTT
d_call: NA; clone_size: NA; v_call: TRBV9; j_call: TRBJ1-1; cdr3_aa: CASSVGGDTEAFF; cdr3_nt: TGTGCCAGCAGCGTAGGGGGGGACACTGAAGCTTTCTTT
d_call: TRBD1; clone_size: NA; v_call: TRBV28; j_call: TRBJ2-4; cdr3_aa: CASSSDREYIQYF; cdr3_nt: TGTGCCAGCAGTTCGGACAGGGAATACATTCAGTACTTC
d_call: NA; clone_size: NA; v_call: TRBV5-1; j_call: TRBJ1-2; cdr3_aa: CASSHPDRLLGYTF; cdr3_nt: TGCGCCAGCAGCCATCCCGACAGGCTACTCGGCTACACCTTC
d_call: TRBD2; clone_size: NA; v_call: TRBV5-6; j_call: TRBJ2-1; cdr3_aa: CASRGIAGGRSYNEQFF; cdr3_nt: TGTGCCAGCAGAGGCATAGCGGGAGGGCGATCCTACAATGAGCAGTTCTTC
d_call: NA; clone_size: NA; v_call: TRBV19; j_call: TRBJ1-1; cdr3_aa: CASKPSAAEAFF; cdr3_nt: TGTGCCAGTAAACCGAGTGCCGCTGAAGCTTTCTTT
d_call: NA; clone_size: NA; v_call: TRBV28; j_call: TRBJ2-7; cdr3_aa: CASSFGLGPRSSYEQYF; cdr3_nt: TGTGCCAGCAGTTTCGGTCTGGGTCCTAGAAGCTCCTACGAGCAGTACTTC
d_call: TRBD1; clone_size: NA; v_call: TRBV5-4; j_call: TRBJ2-5; cdr3_aa: CASNDRVLQETQYF; cdr3_nt: TGTGCCAGCAACGACAGGGTCCTACAAGAGACCCAGTACTTC
d_call: NA; clone_size: NA; v_call: TRBV2; j_call: TRBJ1-1; cdr3_aa: CASSPTTMNTEAFF; cdr3_nt: TGTGCCAGCAGCCCCACAACCATGAACACTGAAGCTTTCTTT